This T cell receptor beta chain was documented in a study of neoadjuvant anti-PD-1 for oral cavity cancer. V was trimmed by 5 bases and J by 4 bases, leaving 9 bases between them. CDR1 is LNHDA and CDR2 is SQIVND in the germline V gene (reference sequence). The length of the CDR3 is 13 residues. TCRdb's table, derived via immunoSEQ multiplex PCR, lists solely in-frame clones and lacks some. Among tens of thousands of clones listed, 80% to 90% were seen once. This sample comprised PBMCs, obtained before nivolumab (anti-PD-1) treatment. The chain has TRBV19 and TRBJ2-1; D is perhaps TRBD1 (6 bases). The sequence derives from a person between 40 and 79 years old with oral cavity squamous cell carcinoma. Here the CDR3 reads CASSLGAYNEQFF. The CDR3 nucleotides are TGTGCCAGTAGTCTGGGGGCTTACAATGAGCAGTTCTTC.